These 27 T cell receptor beta chains came from one sample sequenced in a study of regulatory T cells in long-lasting Graves disease. Assembly of TCR beta libraries relied on iRepertoire HTBI primers together with Arm-PCR of CDR3 regions. Using its own MiXCR run on the multiplex PCR reads, TCRdb lists one record per CDR3 protein. Among about 350,000 distinct CDR3 sequences listed, 16% were seen once. Time point of the sample: newly diagnosed GD, antithyroid drugs for less than 3 months. PBMCs provided the RNA from which the TCR library was made. The sample also formed part of further work on T cells in Graves' hyperthyroidism and ophthalmopathy.

Sequenced here: peripheral blood mononuclear cells (PBMCs), sampled at new diagnosis, from a patient treated with antithyroid drugs. The source is a man aged 40-49 years with Graves disease.

This clonotype was observed at least ten times. This chain connects TRBV20-1 to TRBJ2-3; possible D gene TRBD2, 6 bases. Trimming took off 0 bases at V and 1 base at J, with 17 bases between the two ends. Germline V gene sequence: CDR1 DFQATT, CDR2 SNEGSKA (reference sequence). The CDR3 runs to 17 residues. The CDR3 DNA follows: TGCAGTGCTAGAGAGAAGAGTAGCGGCCGGCGCACAGATACGCAGTATTTT. This gives the protein CSAREKSSGRRTDTQYF.

This clonotype occurred many times. The rearrangement joins TRBV2 to TRBJ1-1; D is ambiguous. Germline V gene data show CDR1 as SNHLY and CDR2 as FYNNEI. This CDR3 has 13 amino acids. V gave up 5 bases and J gave up 1 base, with 8 bases separating them. This CDR3 reads CASSPGTNTEAFF. As DNA, the CDR3 is TGTGCCAGCAGTCCCGGAACGAACACTGAAGCTTTCTTT.

This clonotype appeared many times. V gene TRBV12-3 or TRBV12-4 combines with J gene TRBJ2-1; 11 bases fit TRBD2. The CDR3 consists of 15 residues. After removal of 1 base from V and 7 bases from J, the junction contained 3 bases not matched to a gene. CDR3 in DNA: TGTGCCAGCAGTTTAGTAGCGGGGGGGCGGAATGAGCAGTTCTTC. It specifies CASSLVAGGRNEQFF.

The chain combines TRBV11-2 with TRBJ2-7; TRBD2 matches 10 bases. V lost 5 bases and J lost 7; bases outside the gene matches: 11. Looked up from germline, CDR1 is SGHAT and CDR2 is FQNNGV. This CDR3 is 15 amino acids long. The CDR3 DNA reads as TGTGCCAGCAGCGAGACTAGCGGGCTCGTCTATGAGCAGTACTTC. Encoded protein: CASSETSGLVYEQYF. Filled out from reference TRBV11-2 and TRBJ2-7, the complete variable domain reads EAGVAQSPRYKIIEKRQSVAFWCNPISGHATLYWYQQILGQGPKLLIQFQNNGVVDDSQLPKDRFSAERLKGVDSTLKIQPAKLEDSAVYLCASSETSGLVYEQYFGPGTRLTVT.

The chain couples TRBV12-3 or TRBV12-4 to TRBJ2-2; TRBD2 matches at 8 bases. The CDR3 length is 14 residues. V trimming: 6 bases; J trimming: 7 bases; junction bases outside the gene matches: 7. CDR3 DNA: TGTGCCAGCAGGCCCGGGGGGGAAGACGGGGAGCTGTTTTTT. This sequence encodes CASRPGGEDGELFF.

This clonotype occurred a few times. This chain's CDR3 is CASSLLWAGAGNTIYF. The DNA for the CDR3 is TGCGCCAGCAGCCTCCTATGGGCCGGGGCTGGAAACACCATATATTTT. The chain carries TRBV4-1 and TRBJ1-3; D gene ambiguous. The V end was cut by 4 bases, the J end by 2 bases, with 15 bases between. Germline lookup yields CDR1 MGHRA and CDR2 YSYEKL. This CDR3 has 16 amino acids.

This clonotype was found many times. The chain links TRBV28 to TRBJ2-7; no reliable D call. The V gene's germline CDR1 is MDHEN and CDR2 SYDVKM. This CDR3 contains 13 residues. Trimming shortened V by 3 bases and J by 9 bases, and 15 bases separated the two germline ends. The CDR3 sequence: CASSLTELRRQYF. The CDR3 DNA reads as TGTGCCAGCAGTTTGACCGAATTACGACGGCAGTACTTC.

This clonotype was observed many times. J is TRBJ1-2 and V is TRBV2; the D is unclear. Germline CDR1 and CDR2: SNHLY and FYNNEI. Trimming removed 8 bases from V and 0 bases from J, with 16 bases in between. This CDR3 is built from 15 residues. The CDR3 DNA reads TGTGCCAGCTCTCCGGAGACATATACTAACTATGGCTACACCTTC. Its protein is CASSPETYTNYGYTF. The complete variable domain, with remaining parts taken from reference TRBV2 and TRBJ1-2, reads EPEVTQTPSHQVTQMGQEVILRCVPISNHLYFYWYRQILGQKVEFLVSFYNNEISEKSEIFDDQFSVERPDGSNFTLKIRSTKLEDSAMYFCASSPETYTNYGYTFGSGTRLTVV.

This rearrangement joins TRBV29-1 to TRBJ2-3; 8 bases line up with TRBD2. This CDR3 is 15 amino acids long. V was clipped by 5 bases and J by 2 bases; unmatched bases: 9. Per germline, CDR1 SQVTM and CDR2 ANQGSEA. CDR3 nucleotide sequence: TGCAGCGTTAATCCTAGAGCGGGGGCCACAGATACGCAGTATTTT. It is translated as CSVNPRAGATDTQYF.

This clonotype came up many times. DNA for the CDR3: TGTGCCAGCAGCTTAGATCTGCGGGGGGGCATAGAGACCCAGTACTTC. Its translation: CASSLDLRGGIETQYF. This chain connects TRBV11-2 to TRBJ2-5, with 9 bases identical to TRBD2. The CDR3 runs to 16 residues. Germline CDR1 reads SGHAT; CDR2 reads FQNNGV. With 0 bases clipped from V and 4 bases from J, the junction kept 6 bases outside the gene matches.

In its sample, this clonotype was seen many times. This chain joins TRBV7-2 and TRBJ2-1; 7 bases are shared with TRBD1. The CDR3 consists of 12 residues. J gave up 9 bases and V 5 bases, and 4 bases lay outside the gene matches. CDR1 SGHTA and CDR2 FQGNSA come from the germline V gene. The CDR3 loop is CASSPRTGEQFF. The DNA for the CDR3 is TGTGCCAGCAGCCCGCGGACAGGTGAGCAGTTCTTC. Full variable domain (remainder filled in from reference TRBV7-2 and TRBJ2-1): GAGVSQSPSNKVTEKGKDVELRCDPISGHTALYWYRQSLGQGLEFLIYFQGNSAPDKSGLPSDRFSAERTGGSVSTLTIQRTQQEDSAVYLCASSPRTGEQFFGPGTRLTVL.

This clonotype showed up many times. This chain connects TRBV6-1 to TRBJ1-5, with D hard to call. This CDR3 spans 17 amino acids. Between the trimmed V and J ends, which lost 4 bases and 0 bases, there was a span of 16 bases. Per germline, CDR1 MNHNS and CDR2 SASEGT. The CDR3 sequence is CASSATGPTYSNQPQHF. The CDR3 bases are TGTGCCAGCAGTGCCACCGGACCGACCTATAGCAATCAGCCCCAGCATTTT.

This clonotype was recorded many times. The chain joins TRBV16 to TRBJ2-1; the D gene is possibly TRBD1 (5 bases). Trimming pared 2 bases from V and 2 bases from J, leaving 10 bases between. The germline V gene has CDR1 KGHSY and CDR2 FQNENV. This CDR3 contains 15 residues. Here the CDR3 DNA reads TGTGCCAGCAGCCAACGACAGAAAACCTACAATGAGCAGTTCTTC. This sequence encodes CASSQRQKTYNEQFF.

This clonotype turned up a few times. The rearrangement uses TRBV4-1 and TRBJ2-7; the match to TRBD1 covers 11 bases. Per the germline V gene, CDR1 is MGHRA and CDR2 is YSYEKL. CDR3 length: 18 amino acids. Trimming cost V 3 bases and J 6 bases; bases outside gene matches: 16. Written as DNA, the CDR3 is TGCGCCAGCAGCCATCCCCCGGGGATTGGACAGGGGGCAGGCGAGCAGTACTTC. Translation gives CASSHPPGIGQGAGEQYF.

This clonotype was found many times. The chain couples TRBV28 to TRBJ2-7; 9 bases map to TRBD1. This CDR3 is built from 14 residues. V was clipped by 7 bases and J by 6 bases; unmatched bases: 10. Germline-derived CDR1 and CDR2 are MDHEN and SYDVKM. CDR3 protein: CASNKGQGLGEQYF. CDR3 nucleotides: TGTGCCAGCAACAAAGGACAGGGGCTCGGCGAGCAGTACTTC.

The rearrangement uses TRBV19 and TRBJ1-1, with D unresolved. Trimming pared 8 bases from V and 0 bases from J, leaving 10 bases between. The CDR3 has 13 amino acids. CDR1 is LNHDA and CDR2 is SQIVND in the germline V gene (reference sequence). In DNA, the CDR3 is TGTGCCAGTTCCACACAGATGAACACTGAAGCTTTCTTT. Protein sequence: CASSTQMNTEAFF.

This clonotype was observed many times. This chain connects TRBV28 to TRBJ2-2; TRBD1 agrees at 9 bases. V trimming: 11 bases; J trimming: 6 bases; junction bases outside the gene matches: 7. Germline V CDR1 and CDR2: MDHEN, SYDVKM. CDR3 length equals 13 residues. DNA of the CDR3: TGTGCCGAGGGACAGGGAGGGTCCGGGGAGCTGTTTTTT. Translating gives CAEGQGGSGELFF.

This clonotype has ten or more counts. J is TRBJ1-5 and V is TRBV2; 8 bases line up with TRBD1. V was clipped by 2 bases and J by 7 bases; unmatched bases: 7. This CDR3 is built from 15 residues. CDR1 SNHLY and CDR2 FYNNEI come from the germline V gene. In DNA form, the CDR3 reads TGTGCCAGCAGTGAAAGGGCAGGGGGCTTACAGCCCCAGCATTTT. It codes for CASSERAGGLQPQHF.

This clonotype was counted many times. The CDR3 bases are TGCGCCAGCAGCTCACAACCCGGGACAGGGAGTGAGCAGTACTTC. This translates into CASSSQPGTGSEQYF. The V and J genes are TRBV5-1 and TRBJ2-7, with 9 bases matching TRBD1. V shed 3 bases and J 7 bases; nucleotides not matched to a gene: 11. The CDR3 consists of 15 residues. CDR1 SGHRS and CDR2 YFSETQ come from the germline V gene.

The chain's CDR3 is CASSPQTGNGGQPQHF. CDR3 coding DNA: TGTGCCAGCAGCCCCCAAACAGGGAACGGTGGTCAGCCCCAGCATTTT. V and J are TRBV6-1 and TRBJ1-5; D may be TRBD1 (6 bases). This CDR3 is 16 amino acids long. Germline loops: CDR1 MNHNS, CDR2 SASEGT. The ends were cut back, 6 bases at V and 6 bases at J, with 21 bases in the middle.

This clonotype was detected only a few times. This chain connects TRBV18 to TRBJ1-2, with TRBD1 identical over 7 bases. CDR1 and CDR2 (germline): KGHSH, LQKENI. V lost 8 bases to trimming and J lost 2 bases; unmatched junction nucleotides: 5. The length of the CDR3 is 13 residues. CDR3 sequence (DNA): TGTGCCAGCCCGCTGGGACAGAACTATGGCTACACCTTC. As protein: CASPLGQNYGYTF.

This clonotype was found many times. V gene TRBV12-3 or TRBV12-4 combines with J gene TRBJ2-3, with D perhaps matching TRBD1 (6 bases). The DNA end lines up better with TRBJ2-7; the J call may be wrong. The CDR3 is made up of 15 amino acids. The CDR3 DNA follows: TGTGCCAGCAGTCCACCCGGGACACGGAGTTACGAGCAGTACTTC. It translates to CASSPPGTRSYEQYF.

The chain carries TRBV20-1 and TRBJ2-5; 7 nucleotides align to TRBD2. V was clipped by 0 bases and J by 4 bases; unmatched bases: 8. The CDR3 loop spans 15 amino acids. CDR1 and CDR2 from the germline V gene are DFQATT and SNEGSKA (reference sequence). The CDR3 protein is CSARDSRSSGETQYF. For the CDR3, the DNA is TGCAGTGCTAGAGATTCTAGGTCTAGCGGAGAGACCCAGTACTTC.

This clonotype came up a few times. The chain recombines TRBV5-8 with TRBJ2-1, with TRBD1 as a possible D gene (5 bases). Germline V gene data show CDR1 as SGHTS and CDR2 as YDEGEE. This CDR3 region has 17 residues. Trimming shortened V by 4 bases and J by 10 bases, and 27 bases separated the two germline ends. The CDR3 sequence: CASSKTGTRAPKGEQFF. The DNA for the CDR3 is TGTGCCAGCAGCAAAACCGGTACCAGGGCCCCAAAAGGGGAGCAGTTCTTC. Full variable domain (rest looked up from reference TRBV5-8 and TRBJ2-1): EAGVTQSPTHLIKTRGQQATLRCSPISGHTSVYWYQQALGLGLQFLLWYDEGEERNRGNFPPRFSGRQFPNYSSELNVNALELEDSALYLCASSKTGTRAPKGEQFFGPGTRLTVL.

This clonotype was detected ten times or more. The rearrangement uses TRBV7-2 and TRBJ2-5; D is perhaps TRBD1 or TRBD2 (6 bases each). The V and J ends lost 5 bases and 4 bases respectively, with 11 bases between them. The length of the CDR3 is 13 residues. Germline V lookup: CDR1 SGHTA, CDR2 FQGNSA. This CDR3 is CASSRRGLETQYF. The CDR3 nucleotides read TGTGCCAGCAGCCGCCGGGGGCTAGAGACCCAGTACTTC.

This rearrangement joins TRBV2 to TRBJ1-2, with 8 bases fitting TRBD1. CDR3 length: 12 residues. Looked up from germline, CDR1 is SNHLY and CDR2 is FYNNEI. With 9 bases clipped from V and 4 bases from J, the junction kept 4 bases outside the gene matches. Here the CDR3 DNA reads TGTGCCAGGCAGACAGGGGCCTATGGCTACACCTTC. It yields the protein CARQTGAYGYTF. The entire variable domain, with the rest obtained from reference TRBV2 and TRBJ1-2, is as follows: EPEVTQTPSHQVTQMGQEVILRCVPISNHLYFYWYRQILGQKVEFLVSFYNNEISEKSEIFDDQFSVERPDGSNFTLKIRSTKLEDSAMYFCARQTGAYGYTFGSGTRLTVV.

This clonotype was seen a handful of times. The chain recombines TRBV6-1 with TRBJ2-7, with D tentatively TRBD2 (7 bases). Per the germline V gene, CDR1 is MNHNS and CDR2 is SASEGT. The CDR3 consists of 12 residues. The V end was cut by 6 bases, the J end by 6 bases, with 12 bases between. This chain's CDR3 is CASSGGLGEQYF. CDR3 DNA: TGTGCCAGCAGCGGGGGGCTCGGCGAGCAGTACTTC.